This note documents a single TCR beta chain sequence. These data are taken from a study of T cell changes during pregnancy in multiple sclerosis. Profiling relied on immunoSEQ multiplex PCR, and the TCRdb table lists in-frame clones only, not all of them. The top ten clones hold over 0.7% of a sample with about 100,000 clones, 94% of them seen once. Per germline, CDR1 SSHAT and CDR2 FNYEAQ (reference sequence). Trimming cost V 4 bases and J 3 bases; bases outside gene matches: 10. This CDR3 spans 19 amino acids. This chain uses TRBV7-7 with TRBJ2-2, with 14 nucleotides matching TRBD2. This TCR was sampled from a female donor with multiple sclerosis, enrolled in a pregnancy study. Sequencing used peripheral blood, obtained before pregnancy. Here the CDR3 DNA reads TGTGCCAGCAGCTACCGAGGGACTAGCGGGAGAGGGGACACCGGGGAGCTGTTTTTT. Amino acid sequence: CASSYRGTSGRGDTGELFF.